These 32 T cell receptor beta chains share one sample of origin, sequenced in a study of tumor-infiltrating lymphocytes in primary liver carcinoma. Unsorted whole blood served as the source of blood RNA, and germline DNA was extracted as well. Constant-region priming of roughly 500 ng total RNA yielded TCR beta cDNA. Employing slightly modified ARM-PCR, three nested multiplex PCR rounds were run, and these gave rise to the TCR beta libraries. TRBV1-TRBV30 forward and Cbeta reverse primers drove the first two roughly 10-cycle rounds. TCRdb independently ran MiXCR on the multiplex PCR reads; one entry per CDR3 protein. The sample shows about 310,000 distinct CDR3 sequences, 50% to 75% of them seen only once. Material for sequencing was peripheral blood. The source is a woman aged 25 to 39 with primary liver carcinoma and hepatitis B virus infection.

Remarks on this clonotype: Because the CDR3 is missing its conserved closing phenylalanine or tryptophan, this is likely a read error. The chain combines TRBV6-5 with TRBJ1-1; no clear D gene. The CDR3 is 14 amino acids. Germline loops: CDR1 MNHEY, CDR2 SVGAGI. V gave up 0 bases and J gave up 1 base, with 6 bases separating them. For the CDR3, the DNA is TGTGCCAGCAGTTACTCGAGATGGAACACTGAAGCTTTCCTT. Protein product: CASSYSRWNTEAFL.

As regards this clonotype: The junction does not match germline at one end; this may be a read error. This chain connects TRBV11-2 to TRBJ2-1; D is uncertain. The germline V gene encodes CDR1 SGHAT and CDR2 FQNNGV. The CDR3 runs 14 residues. CDR3 loop: CASSSRATINEQLF. DNA of the CDR3: TGTGCCAGCAGCTCACGGGCAACCATTAATGAGCAGTTATTC.

This clonotype occurred a few times. Possible read error: a much larger clone is one base away. V is TRBV5-6 and J is TRBJ2-5; D is ambiguous. The germline V gene encodes CDR1 SGHDT and CDR2 YYEEEE. Deletions cut 2 bases from V and 2 bases from J, with 7 bases between. The CDR3 contains 13 residues. CDR3 amino acids: CASSLRAQETQYF. CDR3 DNA: TGTGCCAGCAGCTTACGGGCTCAAGAGACCCAGTACTTC. Full variable domain (rest looked up from reference TRBV5-6 and TRBJ2-5): DAGVTQSPTHLIKTRGQQVTLRCSPKSGHDTVSWYQQALGQGPQFIFQYYEEEERQRGNFPDRFSGHQFPNYSSELNVNALLLGDSALYLCASSLRAQETQYFGPGTRLLVL.

This clonotype was counted ten times or more. This chain links TRBV4-3 with TRBJ2-7; 8 bases agree with TRBD2. J was trimmed by 3 bases and V by 2 bases; bases with no gene match: 6. CDR1 is LGHNA, CDR2 YSLEER, per germline. This CDR3 is built from 15 residues. CDR3 region: CASSQKLAEYYEQYF. The CDR3 nucleotides are TGCGCCAGCAGCCAAAAACTAGCGGAGTACTACGAGCAGTACTTC.

A word on this clonotype: This may come from a read error, since a much larger clone is one base off. The chain links TRBV7-9 to TRBJ2-1; 8 bases fit TRBD2. V shed 5 bases, J shed 6 bases, and the junction held 15 bases outside the gene matches. The CDR3 covers 17 residues. Per germline, CDR1 SEHNR and CDR2 FQNEAQ (reference sequence). The CDR3 here is CASSQNFGTSVGNEQFF. CDR3 coding DNA: TGTGCCAGCAGCCAAAACTTCGGGACTAGTGTAGGCAATGAGCAGTTCTTC.

With respect to this clonotype: A junction boundary mismatches the germline segment, possibly from a read error. This rearrangement joins TRBV10-2 to TRBJ2-6; 7 bases align to TRBD2. The CDR3 is 17 amino acids. Germline CDR1 reads WSHSY; CDR2 reads SAAADI. The CDR3 nucleotides read TGCGCCAGCAGTGGTAAAGTAGCGGGCCATGGGGGCAACGTCCTGACTTTC. Its translation: CASSGKVAGHGGNVLTF.

The chain uses TRBV5-5 and TRBJ2-7; tentatively, D is TRBD2 (5 bases). The CDR3 is 15 residues long. In germline, CDR1 is SGHKS, CDR2 YYEKEE (reference sequence). V was trimmed by 6 bases and J by 0 bases, leaving 16 bases between them. The CDR3 DNA reads TGTGCCAGCACCATGAGCGGAGCCCGCTCCTACGAGCAGTACTTC. This sequence encodes CASTMSGARSYEQYF. The full variable domain, with the rest looked up from reference TRBV5-5 and TRBJ2-7, is DAGVTQSPTHLIKTRGQQVTLRCSPISGHKSVSWYQQVLGQGPQFIFQYYEKEERGRGNFPDRFSARQFPNYSSELNVNALLLGDSALYLCASTMSGARSYEQYFGPGTRLTVT.

A note on this clonotype: A much larger clone sits a single nucleotide away, making a read error possible. This rearrangement joins TRBV4-2 to TRBJ2-7; 7 bases are shared with TRBD2. Losses at the gene ends were 3 bases for V and 1 base for J; bases not matched to a gene: 6. This CDR3 has 15 residues. Germline lookup yields CDR1 LGHNA and CDR2 YNFKEQ. The CDR3: CASSHNGGGSYEQYF. The CDR3 coding sequence is TGTGCCAGCAGCCATAATGGCGGGGGTTCCTACGAGCAGTACTTC.

This clonotype has only a few counts. The chain has TRBV5-1 and TRBJ2-7; 7 nucleotides agree with TRBD1. The J segment lost 5 bases and the V segment lost 0 bases, leaving 8 bases of the junction unmatched. The CDR3 contains 15 residues. From germline, CDR1 is SGHRS and CDR2 YFSETQ. CDR3 protein: CASSLDQNRGDEQYF. CDR3 DNA: TGCGCCAGCAGCTTGGATCAAAACAGGGGTGACGAGCAGTACTTC.

J is TRBJ2-1 and V is TRBV5-4; 9 bases are shared with TRBD1. J lost 3 bases, V lost 5 bases, and 6 bases had no gene match. Germline values: CDR1 SGHNT, CDR2 YYREEE (reference sequence). The CDR3 is 15 amino acids. CDR3 amino acids: CASRPGTGIYNEQFF. The CDR3 DNA reads as TGTGCCAGCAGACCTGGGACAGGGATCTACAATGAGCAGTTCTTC.

A word on this clonotype: One base away lies a much larger clone, so this may be a sequencing read error. The rearrangement links TRBV4-2 to TRBJ2-7, with 9 bases that match TRBD2. Unmatched junction bases numbered 15, after V lost 0 bases and J lost 0 bases. The length of the CDR3 is 20 residues. From germline, CDR1 is LGHNA and CDR2 YNFKEQ. CDR3 amino acids: CASSQDIPCGAGGPSYEQYF. As DNA, the CDR3 is TGTGCCAGCAGCCAAGATATACCGTGCGGAGCGGGAGGCCCCTCCTACGAGCAGTACTTC.

This clonotype was recorded many times. The chain is built from TRBV6-2 or TRBV6-3 and TRBJ2-7; D tentatively reads TRBD1 or TRBD2 (5 bases each). V was trimmed by 8 bases and J by 0 bases, leaving 14 bases between them. Germline CDR1 is MNHEY and CDR2 is SVGEGT. This CDR3 is 14 amino acids long. Written as DNA, the CDR3 is TGTGCCAGCGGAACACAGGCGGGCTCCTACGAGCAGTACTTC. This gives the protein CASGTQAGSYEQYF.

This clonotype was picked up many times. The chain carries TRBV11-2 and TRBJ2-1; TRBD2 matches 8 bases. The length of the CDR3 is 17 residues. With 0 bases clipped from V and 6 bases from J, the junction kept 10 bases outside the gene matches. Per germline, CDR1 SGHAT and CDR2 FQNNGV. This CDR3 is CASSLESAAGAVNEQFF. The DNA of the CDR3 is TGTGCCAGCAGCTTAGAGTCAGCAGCGGGAGCGGTCAATGAGCAGTTCTTC. Full variable domain (rest looked up from reference TRBV11-2 and TRBJ2-1): EAGVAQSPRYKIIEKRQSVAFWCNPISGHATLYWYQQILGQGPKLLIQFQNNGVVDDSQLPKDRFSAERLKGVDSTLKIQPAKLEDSAVYLCASSLESAAGAVNEQFFGPGTRLTVL.

With respect to this clonotype: An end of the junction differs from the germline gene, which may be a read error. This chain links TRBV29-1 with TRBJ2-7, with D perhaps matching TRBD1 (5 bases). The CDR3 runs 12 residues. Germline V gene sequence: CDR1 SQVTM, CDR2 ANQGSEA. CDR3 coding DNA: TGCAACGTTGGTACAGGAACTTACGAGCAGTACTTC. Translation: CNVGTGTYEQYF.

To note about this clonotype: This CDR3 fails to terminate in the conserved phenylalanine or tryptophan, so it likely reflects a read error. This chain joins TRBV11-2 and TRBJ2-7; D perhaps matches TRBD1 (6 bases). CDR3 length: 14 residues. Germline assignment: CDR1 SGHAT and CDR2 FQNNGV. CDR3 nucleotides: TGTTCCAGCAGCCGCCTCGGGATAGGGGGCGAGCAGTACCTC. This translates into CSSSRLGIGGEQYL.

Regarding this clonotype: A read error may be the cause here, since a much bigger clone is one base away. The chain is built from TRBV4-1 and TRBJ1-2; D might be TRBD1 (6 bases). This CDR3 is 20 amino acids long. V was clipped by 4 bases and J by 1 base, with 28 bases between them. CDR1 is MGHRA, CDR2 YSYEKL, per germline. The CDR3 sequence: CASSPRMAARGLNNNYGYTF. In DNA form, the CDR3 reads TGCGCCAGCAGCCCCCGAATGGCGGCTAGGGGGTTGAATAATAACTATGGCTACACCTTC.

The V call is TRBV6-5, the J call TRBJ2-5; D remains ambiguous. From germline, CDR1 is MNHEY and CDR2 SVGAGI. Trimming pared 2 bases from V and 4 bases from J, leaving 11 bases between. The CDR3 is 14 residues long. The CDR3 region is CASSYRLLGETQYF. DNA for the CDR3: TGTGCCAGCAGTTACCGACTTCTGGGAGAGACCCAGTACTTC.

In the case of this clonotype: As the CDR3 is not closed by the conserved phenylalanine or tryptophan, this likely results from a read error. The chain uses TRBV28 and TRBJ2-2; TRBD1 matches 7 bases. The CDR3 runs 13 residues. Per the germline V gene, CDR1 is MDHEN and CDR2 is SYDVKM. Trimming took 6 bases from V and 7 from J; bases not matched to a gene: 5. CDR3 protein: CASSYRGYGELFL. The CDR3 nucleotides read TGTGCCAGCAGCTACAGGGGATACGGGGAGCTGTTTTTA.

This clonotype is labeled as medium-sized. CDR3 residues: CASSPTSGQETQYF. In DNA, the CDR3 is TGTGCCAGCAGCCCAACTAGCGGCCAAGAGACCCAGTACTTC. The chain employs TRBV11-2 and TRBJ2-5, with 8 positions matching TRBD2. Germline trimming cut 5 bases from V and 1 base from J; bases unmatched to any gene: 3. The CDR3 is made up of 14 amino acids. CDR1 is SGHAT, CDR2 FQNNGV, per germline.

The chain has TRBV11-2 and TRBJ2-2; 11 bases agree with TRBD2. V lost 5 bases to trimming and J lost 0 bases; unmatched junction nucleotides: 8. Germline V gene sequence: CDR1 SGHAT, CDR2 FQNNGV. The CDR3 is 18 amino acids. The CDR3 nucleotides are TGTGCCAGCAGCCTCCGACTAGCGGGACCGGCGAACACCGGGGAGCTGTTTTTT. This sequence encodes CASSLRLAGPANTGELFF.

This clonotype was seen repeatedly, ten times or more. The chain combines TRBV11-2 with TRBJ1-2; D gene unclear. The V end was cut by 5 bases, the J end by 4 bases, with 14 bases between. The CDR3 extends over 14 amino acids. Germline CDR1 SGHAT, CDR2 FQNNGV. In DNA form, the CDR3 reads TGTGCCAGCAGCCTAGCCAGAGGACCCTATGGCTACACCTTC. It translates to CASSLARGPYGYTF. The full variable domain, completed using reference TRBV11-2 and TRBJ1-2, is EAGVAQSPRYKIIEKRQSVAFWCNPISGHATLYWYQQILGQGPKLLIQFQNNGVVDDSQLPKDRFSAERLKGVDSTLKIQPAKLEDSAVYLCASSLARGPYGYTFGSGTRLTVV.

The chain is built from TRBV12-3 or TRBV12-4 and TRBJ2-5, with D possibly matching TRBD2 (7 bases). The CDR3 length is 17 residues. The V end lost 1 base, the J end lost 1 base, and 16 bases lay between the germline ends. The CDR3 reads CASSLGTAGRGQETQYF. CDR3 DNA sequence: TGTGCCAGCAGTTTAGGGACAGCGGGACGGGGCCAAGAGACCCAGTACTTC.

The CDR3 coding sequence is TGTGCCAGCAGTTTACTGTCTGCCCGGGGAGGGCAGTACTTC. Encoded protein: CASSLLSARGGQYF. This chain joins TRBV28 and TRBJ2-7, with D possibly matching TRBD2 (6 bases). The V gene's germline CDR1 is MDHEN and CDR2 SYDVKM. The CDR3 extends over 14 amino acids. The V and J ends lost 2 bases and 9 bases respectively, with 17 bases between them.

As for this clonotype: Since no conserved phenylalanine or tryptophan closes the CDR3, a read error is the likely cause. The genes are TRBV11-3 and TRBJ1-1; D not resolved. This CDR3 is 14 amino acids long. The germline V gene has CDR1 SGHNT and CDR2 YENEEA. Deletions cut 5 bases from V and 8 bases from J, with 18 bases between. As DNA, the CDR3 is TGTGCCAGCAGCCAGGACCAGTTAGTATCAGAAGCTTTCTCT. It codes for CASSQDQLVSEAFS.

The genes are TRBV6-6 and TRBJ2-1; TRBD2 matches at 9 bases. Trimming took 5 bases from V and 8 from J; bases not matched to a gene: 10. The CDR3 runs to 15 residues. From germline, CDR1 is MNHNY and CDR2 SVGAGI (reference sequence). Here the CDR3 reads CASSPTSGLPHEQFF. The CDR3 nucleotides read TGTGCCAGCAGTCCTACTAGCGGGCTCCCCCATGAGCAGTTCTTC.

This clonotype was counted many times. The chain uses TRBV6-5 and TRBJ2-7; D might be TRBD1 (6 bases). V was cut by 5 bases and J by 4 bases, with 9 bases left in between. Germline V CDR1 and CDR2: MNHEY, SVGAGI. CDR3 size: 12 residues. This chain's CDR3 is CASSGQGYEQYF. The CDR3 DNA is TGTGCCAGCAGTGGCCAGGGGTACGAGCAGTACTTC.

Details on this clonotype: The germline gene is not matched at one end of the junction; a read error may be the cause. The J gene is TRBJ2-3, the V gene TRBV11-2; possibly TRBD2 for D (5 bases). Germline V gene lookup returns CDR1 SGHAT and CDR2 FQNNGV. CDR3 length: 15 residues. The CDR3 here is CGSSALGPRADTQYF. Here the CDR3 DNA reads TGTGGCAGCAGCGCCCTCGGCCCGCGGGCAGATACGCAGTATTTC.

This clonotype was recorded only once. Compared with germline, one end of the junction differs, possibly owing to a read error. This chain connects TRBV6-1 to TRBJ1-1; a weak D match, TRBD1 (5 bases). This CDR3 spans 15 amino acids. Germline loops: CDR1 MNHNS, CDR2 SASEGT. CDR3 nucleotide sequence: TGTACCAGCAAAGCGAGGGGCAGGCTGAACACTGAAGCTTTCTTT. Protein product: CTSKARGRLNTEAFF.

This clonotype has more than one count but fewer than ten. The CDR3, as DNA: TGTGCCAGCAGCTCAATCTTGGCGGCCTACGAGCAGTACTTC. Amino acids: CASSSILAAYEQYF. The chain recombines TRBV7-9 with TRBJ2-7; D is ambiguous. In germline, CDR1 is SEHNR, CDR2 FQNEAQ (reference sequence). The CDR3 loop spans 14 amino acids. Trimming removed 4 bases from V and 2 bases from J, with 12 bases in between.

The sample holds a few counts of this clonotype. The chain recombines TRBV6-1 with TRBJ2-4; TRBD2 matches at 7 bases. The CDR3 runs 16 residues. Germline CDR1 MNHNS, CDR2 SASEGT. The V and J ends lost 4 bases and 1 base, in that order; junction bases with no gene match: 7. In DNA, the CDR3 is TGTGCCAGCAGTGGGGACTACAGCCCGGCCAAAAACATTCAGTACTTC. Translation: CASSGDYSPAKNIQYF.

This clonotype was seen more than once but under ten times. This rearrangement joins TRBV6-1 to TRBJ1-2, with 9 bases that match TRBD1. The CDR3 totals 16 residues. Losses at the gene ends were 6 bases for V and 7 bases for J; bases not matched to a gene: 15. The germline V gene encodes CDR1 MNHNS and CDR2 SASEGT. CDR3 amino acids: CASRLVGQGQEGGYTF. The CDR3 bases are TGTGCCAGCAGGCTAGTTGGACAGGGGCAGGAAGGTGGCTACACCTTC.

The V call is TRBV6-5, the J call TRBJ2-4, with D maybe TRBD2 (7 bases). Germline lookup yields CDR1 MNHEY and CDR2 SVGAGI. The CDR3 has 15 residues. V lost 0 bases, J lost 8 bases, and 14 bases lay in between. The CDR3 region is CASSYSGRGGDIQYF. CDR3 sequence (DNA): TGTGCCAGCAGTTACTCGGGCAGGGGAGGGGACATTCAGTACTTC.